What follows describes a single T cell receptor (beta chain). The antigen is unknown. This sample was included in a study of shared clonotypes between healthy human individuals. Trimming cost V 1 base and J 5 bases; bases outside gene matches: 7. CDR1 is SGHRS, CDR2 YFSETQ, per germline. CDR3 size: 16 residues. Every immunoSEQ plate was one replicate of a subset's evenly spread DNA. Sequencing used immunoSEQ multiplex PCR; TCRdb keeps in-frame clones, though not all of them. The sample shows about 1.1 million clones, around three quarters of them seen only once. Overall study results and limits: What limited the represented genetic and exposure-history diversity was the small number of donors. Generally, naive subsets came out with larger estimated richness than memory subsets.

Healthy HIV-negative adults without recent acute infections or vaccinations served as donors. The sequencing input was memory CD4+ T cells from PBMCs. Noted subset: CD45RA-negative fraction. V usage is TRBV5-1 and J usage is TRBJ2-3; TRBD1 agrees at 10 bases. The TCR originated in a man aged 18 to 30 in good health. Some clones in this sample may be carry-over from other donors' samples. The CDR3 region is CASSLYGQGDIDTQYF. The DNA for the CDR3 is TGCGCCAGCAGCTTGTACGGACAGGGGGATATAGATACGCAGTATTTT.